A single sample gave rise to the 24 T cell receptor beta chains below, sequenced in a study of patients and donors after allogeneic stem cell transplantation. TCRdb analysed the RT-PCR reads with MiXCR anew, one entry per CDR3 protein. Altogether 17,000 or so distinct CDR3 sequences are present, about 30% being singletons, with the ten largest covering approximately 40%. The specimen was blood, either unsorted or a sorted T cell fraction (not recorded which). The receptors originated from a human donor who was either an allogeneic HSCT recipient or a stem cell or donor lymphocyte infusion donor (not recorded which). It is not recorded whose cells these are; they may come from a transplant donor.

This clonotype was observed a few times. The chain has TRBV3-1 and TRBJ1-1, with 9 nucleotides matching TRBD1. This CDR3 has 15 residues. The ends lost 2 bases at V and 5 bases at J; junction bases unmatched: 6. Germline V gene sequence: CDR1 LGHDT, CDR2 YNNKEL (reference sequence). The CDR3 loop is CASSQIPGQGTEAFF. CDR3 coding DNA: TGTGCCAGCAGCCAAATCCCGGGACAGGGAACTGAAGCTTTCTTT.

This clonotype is labeled as large. The rearrangement uses TRBV7-9 and TRBJ1-5, with no clear D. CDR1 SEHNR and CDR2 FQNEAQ come from the germline V gene (reference sequence). This CDR3 comprises 13 residues. The V gene lost 5 bases and the J gene lost 1 base, with 6 bases spanning the gap. The CDR3 reads CASSPWSNQPQHF. CDR3 sequence (DNA): TGTGCCAGCAGCCCCTGGAGCAATCAGCCCCAGCATTTT.

This clonotype was recorded a few times. This chain connects TRBV4-1 to TRBJ1-6; 7 bases line up with TRBD1. Trimming at V came to 1 base and at J to 0 bases, leaving 3 bases not matched to a gene. CDR1 and CDR2 (germline): MGHRA, YSYEKL. The length of the CDR3 is 17 residues. The CDR3 loop is CASSQGRGISYNSPLHF. CDR3 sequence (DNA): TGCGCCAGCAGCCAAGGCAGGGGGATCTCCTATAATTCACCCCTCCACTTT.

This clonotype is labeled as medium-sized. CDR3 loop: CASSNWYNEQFF. The CDR3 DNA reads as TGTGCCAGCAGCAATTGGTACAATGAGCAGTTCTTC. The chain combines TRBV7-2 with TRBJ2-1; no reliable D call. Trimming removed 5 bases at V and 4 bases at J, with 6 bases between. The CDR3 runs to 12 residues. Germline assignment: CDR1 SGHTA and CDR2 FQGNSA. The whole variable domain, filled in from reference TRBV7-2 and TRBJ2-1, reads GAGVSQSPSNKVTEKGKDVELRCDPISGHTALYWYRQSLGQGLEFLIYFQGNSAPDKSGLPSDRFSAERTGGSVSTLTIQRTQQEDSAVYLCASSNWYNEQFFGPGTRLTVL.

This chain links TRBV7-9 with TRBJ2-3; perhaps TRBD2 as D (5 bases). Germline V gene lookup returns CDR1 SEHNR and CDR2 FQNEAQ (reference sequence). The CDR3 has 15 amino acids. V shed 3 bases and J shed 5 bases, with 15 bases lying between them. CDR3 nucleotide sequence: TGTGCCAGCAGCTTTCAGTCCCGAGAGGGAGATACGCAGTATTTT. Translation: CASSFQSREGDTQYF. The full variable domain, with the rest looked up from reference TRBV7-9 and TRBJ2-3, is DTGVSQNPRHKITKRGQNVTFRCDPISEHNRLYWYRQTLGQGPEFLTYFQNEAQLEKSRLLSDRFSAERPKGSFSTLEIQRTEQGDSAMYLCASSFQSREGDTQYFGPGTRLTVL.

This clonotype was detected only a few times. The rearrangement links TRBV7-3 to TRBJ1-4; D gene uncertain. Trimming stripped 4 bases from V and 4 bases from J, with 10 bases between. Germline values: CDR1 SGHTA, CDR2 FQGTGA. The CDR3 runs to 14 residues. The CDR3 here is CASSSSVHNEKLFF. In nucleotides, the CDR3 is TGTGCCAGCAGCTCCTCGGTCCATAATGAAAAACTGTTTTTT. Full variable domain (rest looked up from reference TRBV7-3 and TRBJ1-4): GAGVSQTPSNKVTEKGKYVELRCDPISGHTALYWYRQSLGQGPEFLIYFQGTGAADDSGLPNDRFFAVRPEGSVSTLKIQRTERGDSAVYLCASSSSVHNEKLFFGSGTQLSVL.

A few counts support this clonotype. The chain combines TRBV5-1 with TRBJ1-5; possibly TRBD1 for D (6 bases). Germline V CDR1 and CDR2: SGHRS, YFSETQ. Trimming cost V 0 bases and J 10 bases, with 17 bases left between them. The CDR3 consists of 15 residues. The CDR3 sequence: CASSLALGGSGPQHF. As DNA, the CDR3 is TGCGCCAGCAGCTTGGCCTTGGGGGGCTCCGGACCCCAGCATTTT.

This clonotype has only a few counts. The chain employs TRBV5-1 and TRBJ1-6; D uncertain. CDR3 length: 16 residues. Germline V gives CDR1 SGHRS, CDR2 YFSETQ. Trimming removed 2 bases from V and 7 bases from J, with 16 bases in between. The CDR3 is CASSLAWSFGNSPLHF. CDR3 nucleotides: TGCGCCAGCAGCTTAGCTTGGTCCTTTGGGAATTCACCCCTCCACTTT.

DNA of the CDR3: TGTGCCAGCAGTTTCTGGACGCAGAACACTGAAGCTTTCTTT. Protein sequence: CASSFWTQNTEAFF. The chain uses TRBV12-3 or TRBV12-4 and TRBJ1-1; D is ambiguous. V was pared by 3 bases and J by 1 base, with 9 bases between. This CDR3 has 14 amino acids.

This clonotype was observed a single time. The chain couples TRBV3-1 to TRBJ1-1, with no clear D. The germline gives CDR1 LGHDT, CDR2 YNNKEL (reference sequence). There are 17 residues in the CDR3. V gave up 4 bases and J gave up 1 base, with 19 bases separating them. The CDR3 spells CASSRDNGEISNTEAFF. CDR3 DNA sequence: TGTGCCAGCAGCCGAGATAATGGGGAGATATCGAACACTGAAGCTTTCTTT.

The chain is built from TRBV10-3 and TRBJ2-7, with 8 bases aligning to TRBD2. The germline CDR1 and CDR2 sequences are ENHRY and SYGVKD. J lost 0 bases, V lost 4 bases, and 5 bases had no gene match. This CDR3 region has 15 residues. The CDR3 spells CAISGGGRGSYEQYF. CDR3 nucleotide sequence: TGTGCCATCAGTGGCGGGGGGAGAGGCTCCTACGAGCAGTACTTC.

The chain couples TRBV9 to TRBJ1-3; 7 nucleotides match TRBD1. Per the germline V gene, CDR1 is SGDLS and CDR2 is YYNGEE. The CDR3 contains 14 residues. J gave up 4 bases and V 2 bases, and 3 bases lay outside the gene matches. CDR3 in amino acids: CASSVGTVGNTIYF. DNA of the CDR3: TGTGCCAGCAGCGTCGGGACAGTAGGAAACACCATATATTTT.

By its share, this clonotype is medium-sized (0.01 to 0.1%). The chain uses TRBV5-1 and TRBJ1-5, with TRBD1 identical over 8 bases. Losses at the gene ends were 3 bases for V and 0 bases for J; bases not matched to a gene: 2. The CDR3 has 15 amino acids. Germline V lookup: CDR1 SGHRS, CDR2 YFSETQ. The CDR3 bases are TGCGCCAGCAGCTCGACAGGGGATAGCAATCAGCCCCAGCATTTT. This codes for CASSSTGDSNQPQHF.

This CDR3 is CASSPQGRDNQPQHF. The CDR3 region has the DNA TGTGCCAGCAGCCCACAGGGGAGGGACAATCAGCCCCAGCATTTT. J is TRBJ1-5 and V is TRBV12-3 or TRBV12-4, with 7 positions matching TRBD1. The junction had 8 bases not matched to a gene; V was cut back by 6 bases and J by 3 bases. CDR3 length: 15 amino acids.

The gene calls are TRBV7-3 and TRBJ2-1, with a possible D match to TRBD1 (6 bases). The V gene's germline CDR1 is SGHTA and CDR2 FQGTGA. This CDR3 comprises 13 residues. V was shortened by 1 base and J by 8 bases, with 9 bases between the two germline ends. CDR3 DNA: TGTGCCAGCAGCTTAATTCCAGGGGATGAGCAGTTCTTC. Protein product: CASSLIPGDEQFF. The whole variable domain, filled in from reference TRBV7-3 and TRBJ2-1, reads GAGVSQTPSNKVTEKGKYVELRCDPISGHTALYWYRQSLGQGPEFLIYFQGTGAADDSGLPNDRFFAVRPEGSVSTLKIQRTERGDSAVYLCASSLIPGDEQFFGPGTRLTVL.

The chain employs TRBV7-9 and TRBJ1-4, with D tentatively TRBD1 (5 bases). This CDR3 contains 15 residues. Trimming pared 5 bases from V and 3 bases from J, leaving 13 bases between. The germline V gene encodes CDR1 SEHNR and CDR2 FQNEAQ (reference sequence). In nucleotides, the CDR3 is TGTGCCAGCAGCGCCCCAGGGAGAGCTAATGAAAAACTGTTTTTT. It codes for CASSAPGRANEKLFF.

V is TRBV18 and J is TRBJ1-1; D remains unclear. The CDR3 covers 15 residues. Trimming took 2 bases from V and 6 from J, leaving 16 bases between them. Germline CDR1 KGHSH, CDR2 LQKENI. The DNA of the CDR3 is TGTGCCAGCTCACCAGTAATGACAACTACACCTGAAGCTTTCTTT. It encodes CASSPVMTTTPEAFF.

The chain combines TRBV15 with TRBJ1-1; D unresolved. The V end lost 0 bases, the J end lost 3 bases, and 17 bases lay between the germline ends. The length of the CDR3 is 17 residues. Germline loops: CDR1 LNHNV, CDR2 YYDKDF (reference sequence). The CDR3 region is CATSRDLWLTPHTEAFF. For the CDR3, the DNA is TGTGCCACCAGCAGAGATCTCTGGCTGACACCGCACACTGAAGCTTTCTTT.

The J gene is TRBJ1-1, the V gene TRBV20-1, with D perhaps matching TRBD1 (5 bases). The CDR3 loop spans 15 amino acids. Germline lookup yields CDR1 DFQATT and CDR2 SNEGSKA (reference sequence). V dropped 4 bases and J dropped 0 bases, with 15 bases sitting between them. The DNA for the CDR3 is TGCAGTGCTAATAACTGGGGCAGGATGAACACTGAAGCTTTCTTT. Translating it yields CSANNWGRMNTEAFF.

There are a few counts of this clonotype. The V gene is TRBV19, the J gene TRBJ1-6, with 9 bases aligning to TRBD1. The germline CDR1 and CDR2 sequences are LNHDA and SQIVND (reference sequence). Losses at the gene ends were 6 bases for V and 10 bases for J; bases not matched to a gene: 10. This CDR3 has 15 residues. The CDR3 is CASRDVWTGESPLHF. The CDR3 coding sequence is TGTGCCAGTAGAGACGTTTGGACAGGGGAATCACCCCTCCACTTT.

This clonotype was seen a handful of times. The V call is TRBV6-5, the J call TRBJ2-7; 7 nucleotides align to TRBD1. Germline lookup yields CDR1 MNHEY and CDR2 SVGAGI. This CDR3 is built from 17 residues. The V gene end was trimmed by 2 bases and the J gene end by 2 bases; junction bases not matched to a gene: 12. The CDR3 DNA sequence: TGTGCCAGCAGTTACCACAGGGGCGGTCTAATCCCCTACGAGCAGTACTTC. It encodes CASSYHRGGLIPYEQYF.

The rearrangement uses TRBV7-9 and TRBJ1-1; D unclear. Germline CDR1 reads SEHNR; CDR2 reads FQNEAQ (reference sequence). The CDR3 sequence is 13 residues long. The V gene lost 3 bases and the J gene lost 6 bases, with 11 bases spanning the gap. CDR3 nucleotides: TGTGCCAGCAGCTTGATCCCTACGCCTGAAGCTTTCTTT. Its translation: CASSLIPTPEAFF.

The rearrangement uses TRBV4-1 and TRBJ1-5; D is perhaps TRBD1 (6 bases). Germline V gene sequence: CDR1 MGHRA, CDR2 YSYEKL. The CDR3 sequence is 14 residues long. The V gene lost 4 bases and the J gene lost 7 bases, with 14 bases spanning the gap. The CDR3 protein is CASSPYRVYQPQHF. The CDR3 region has the DNA TGCGCCAGCAGCCCCTACAGGGTATACCAGCCCCAGCATTTT.

The V call is TRBV6-2 or TRBV6-3, the J call TRBJ2-4; D may be TRBD2 (6 bases). Germline V gives CDR1 MNHEY, CDR2 SVGEGT. The V end lost 8 bases, the J end lost 5 bases, and 16 bases lay between the germline ends. This CDR3 has 14 residues. The CDR3 DNA reads as TGTGCCAGCGGGCGGGGAGGTATCCAAAACATTCAGTACTTC. The encoded protein is CASGRGGIQNIQYF.